Below, 4 T cell receptor beta chains from the same sample are listed, as sequenced in a study of tumor and adjacent non-tumor tissue in lung cancer. A modified ARM-PCR protocol with three rounds of nested PCR amplified TCRbeta. Each CDR3 protein is one row after TCRdb ran MiXCR on the multiplex PCR reads. There are approximately 130,000 distinct CDR3 sequences in the sample; 66% occur only once, and roughly 13% lies in the top ten. No cell sorting was done before RNA was extracted from the tissue. The sequencing input was lung tumor tissue. The receptors were sampled from a man aged 25 to 40 with non-small cell lung cancer.

Worth noting for this clonotype: This is likely a read error, given that the CDR3 carries no conserved phenylalanine or tryptophan at its end. The chain uses TRBV20-1 and TRBJ2-7; tentatively, D is TRBD2 (6 bases). The CDR3 runs 13 residues. CDR1 is DFQATT, CDR2 SNEGSKA, per germline (reference sequence). V lost 8 bases and J lost 0, with 14 bases in between. This CDR3 is CSISPGSSYEQYS. In DNA, the CDR3 is TGCAGTATTAGCCCCGGGAGCTCCTACGAGCAGTACTCC.

Comment on this clonotype: A much bigger clone sits one base away, suggesting this may be a read error. V gene TRBV20-1 combines with J gene TRBJ2-7; 14 bases are shared with TRBD2. The V gene's germline CDR1 is DFQATT and CDR2 SNEGSKA (reference sequence). The CDR3 loop spans 15 amino acids. The CDR3 nucleotides read TGCAGTTCTAGCGAGGGGACTAGCGGGAGTGGCGAGCAGTACTTC. It codes for CSSSEGTSGSGEQYF.

This clonotype has only one observation. One base away lies a much larger clone, so this may be a sequencing read error. CDR3 amino acids: CASSQGQGNSYEHYF. CDR3 coding DNA: TGTGCCAGCAGCCAGGGACAGGGGAACTCCTACGAGCACTACTTC. The chain has TRBV4-2 and TRBJ2-7; 10 nucleotides agree with TRBD1. This CDR3 has 15 residues. CDR1 LGHNA and CDR2 YNFKEQ come from the germline V gene.

The V gene is TRBV11-2, the J gene TRBJ2-6; possible D gene TRBD1, 5 bases. The ends were cut back, 7 bases at V and 4 bases at J, with 17 bases in the middle. CDR1 and CDR2 (germline): SGHAT, FQNNGV. The CDR3 is 16 residues long. CDR3 bases: TGTGCCAGCAAGCTAGGTGCAGGGTCAGGGGCCAACGTCCTGACTTTC. It yields the protein CASKLGAGSGANVLTF. Using reference TRBV11-2 and TRBJ2-6 for the parts outside the CDR3, the full variable domain is EAGVAQSPRYKIIEKRQSVAFWCNPISGHATLYWYQQILGQGPKLLIQFQNNGVVDDSQLPKDRFSAERLKGVDSTLKIQPAKLEDSAVYLCASKLGAGSGANVLTFGAGSRLTVL.